This T cell receptor beta chain was recorded in a study of T cells in Graves' hyperthyroidism and ophthalmopathy (dated by TCRdb to the late 2010s). Describing the broader study: Peripheral blood was collected at initial diagnosis, before any treatment. Whether ophthalmopathy could be predicted prospectively was tested in an independent validation cohort made up of 18 to 20 hyperthyroidism patients plus 17 patients who later progressed to ophthalmopathy. TCR Vbeta CDR3 sequencing of 130 to 150 peripheral blood samples (more than 40 ophthalmopathy, roughly 74 hyperthyroidism and approximately 17 progressor patients) is reported in the paper. To identify TCR V-J signatures that set the groups apart, the researchers used a discovery cohort of more than 95 patients, made up of some 41 with Graves' ophthalmopathy and 57 with stable Graves' hyperthyroidism. Following sampling, methimazole starting at 30 mg daily was given to hyperthyroidism patients, and high-dose intravenous methylprednisolone was given to ophthalmopathy patients. For training and testing, the 100 or so patients in the discovery cohort were randomly divided in a 7:3 ratio. Thyroid tissue and blood T-cell repertoires from six Graves' hyperthyroidism patients were also compared in the study. The full study reports these points: In cross-validation, a model built on a 13 V-J signature told ophthalmopathy apart from stable hyperthyroidism with less than 90% sensitivity and around 84% specificity, and in testing the same model reached 80%/75%. No statistical method was used to set the sample size in advance, and investigators knew the group allocation. During validation, the model predicted progression to ophthalmopathy a median of approximately six months ahead of onset, with roughly 65% sensitivity and about 75% specificity. Most expanded thyroid clonotypes (frequency above 0.001) were also found in blood, which suggests that blood repertoires may mirror thyroid immune responses.

TCR beta CDR3 regions were amplified from RNA transcripts. The TCR CDR3 was subjected to a first round of RT-PCR using the HTBI primer set and the Qiagen OneStep RT-PCR kit. A second multiplex PCR round built the libraries, followed by size selection and purification. Sequencing of the libraries was done on an Illumina HiSeq2000 using paired-end 100 bp reads. For the original study's pipeline: SOAPnuke was used to process the raw data, removing reads that contained adapters or uncalled bases, had a mean Phred below 15, or lacked an exact match to the constant primer or identifier. High-quality paired reads were merged using COPE v1.2.5, and each unique nucleotide sequence was defined as a clonotype. MiTCR v1.1 was used to align the clonotypes against IMGT TRBV, TRBD and TRBJ reference segments. Only V-J combinations with frequency above 0.0001, covering roughly 99% of repertoires, were analysed. A TCS score was defined as the ratio between F50 (clonal expansion) and ExV (chaos), using BLOSUM62-based TCRdist between CDR3 peptides within each V-J. Welch's t-statistics and random forest reduced roughly 540 V-J features to 13, which were used in a naive Bayes classifier (R e1071). TCRdb reran the public reads through fastp at Q25 and MiXCR, keeping productive beta chains. Rows matching on CDR3 protein sequence are summarized as one entry with the most common DNA and genes. The V and J calls come from TCRdb's annotation, not from the publication. In all, the sample holds about 770,000 distinct CDR3 sequences, and about 17% of those were seen once. Jointly, the top ten make up around 17% of the sample.

The CDR3 contains 12 residues, cysteine and phenylalanine counted. Kept here is only the CDR3 DNA, which spans 36 bases and is read in frame from base 1. CDR1 and CDR2 are read off the germline V gene as MRHNA and SNTAGT. Trimming takes 8 bases from V and 3 bases from J, and the germline ends sit 7 bases apart. This clonotype was seen a handful of times. What antigen it recognizes has not been identified. Nothing much larger sits one base from this clone, and base qualities are not available. Hyperthyroidism patients were aged 18 to 65 years and newly diagnosed, with disease duration of less than 2 months. Any patient with an uncontrolled infection, another autoimmune disease, pregnancy or lactation was excluded. Diagnoses were established on the basis of clinical symptoms, serum thyroxine and TRAb, thyroid ultrasound, and orbital computed tomography. Blood from progressor patients was collected at the time of first diagnosis with hyperthyroidism, before any ophthalmopathy symptoms had appeared. Ficoll-Paque density gradient centrifugation was used to isolate PBMCs from approximately 11 ml of fresh peripheral blood. Progressor patients were defined as those initially diagnosed with Graves' hyperthyroidism in whom ophthalmopathy developed during follow-up. Total RNA was extracted using Trizol reagent, and RNA quality was assessed on an Agilent 2100 Bioanalyzer.

The chain employs TRBV6-4 and TRBJ2-2, with no confidently assigned D gene. The sequenced sample consisted of blood. This TCR was sampled from a woman in her 50s with Graves' hyperthyroidism that later progressed to Graves' ophthalmopathy. The encoded CDR3 is CASQADTGELFF. The DNA sequence reads TGTGCCAGCCAAGCAGACACCGGGGAGCTGTTTTTT.